Below, 32 T cell receptor beta chains from the same sample are listed, as sequenced in a study of preoperative IRX-2 immunotherapy in early breast cancer. Treatment of the sample: preoperative locoregional IRX-2 cytokine immunotherapy. Data came from immunoSEQ multiplex PCR; TCRdb stores just in-frame clones and leaves some out. The sample holds approximately 100,000 clones, 75% to 90% seen once. The sequencing used tumor tissue, collected after IRX-2 immunotherapy. Receptors originate from a human donor with breast cancer.

V and J are TRBV6-8 and TRBJ1-6, with TRBD1 identical over 12 bases. The CDR3 spans 17 residues. Germline V gene lookup returns CDR1 MNHGY and CDR2 SAAAGT. V shed 0 bases, J shed 6 bases, and the junction held 3 bases outside the gene matches. CDR3 region: CASSYSGTGGGNSPLHF. Here the CDR3 DNA reads TGTGCCAGCAGTTACTCCGGGACAGGGGGCGGTAATTCACCCCTCCACTTT.

V usage is TRBV6-8 and J usage is TRBJ2-1, with 12 bases aligning to TRBD2. Looked up from germline, CDR1 is MNHGY and CDR2 is SAAAGT. J gave up 7 bases and V 7 bases, and 8 bases lay outside the gene matches. The CDR3 totals 15 residues. CDR3 amino acids: CASIPTSGGWNEQFF. In DNA form, the CDR3 reads TGTGCCAGCATCCCAACTAGCGGGGGGTGGAATGAGCAGTTCTTC.

Only a few counts were recorded for this clone. The V gene is TRBV19, the J gene TRBJ1-1; D unresolved. V was clipped by 7 bases and J by 2 bases, with 11 bases between them. CDR1 is LNHDA and CDR2 is SQIVND in the germline V gene (reference sequence). The CDR3 has 13 amino acids. CDR3 sequence reads: CASNLRVNTEAFF. The CDR3 DNA is TGTGCCAGTAATCTTAGGGTAAACACTGAAGCTTTCTTT.

The rearrangement links TRBV5-1 to TRBJ1-1; a weak D match, TRBD1 (6 bases). Germline V gene data show CDR1 as SGHRS and CDR2 as YFSETQ. The V gene lost 0 bases and the J gene lost 5 bases, with 17 bases spanning the gap. The CDR3 sequence is 16 residues long. The CDR3 DNA reads as TGCGCCAGCAGCTTGGGGAGGGGGATCAAGAAAACTGAAGCTTTCTTT. Amino acids: CASSLGRGIKKTEAFF. The variable domain in full, completed from reference TRBV5-1 and TRBJ1-1, reads KAGVTQTPRYLIKTRGQQVTLSCSPISGHRSVSWYQQTPGQGLQFLFEYFSETQRNKGNFPGRFSGRQFSNSRSEMNVSTLELGDSALYLCASSLGRGIKKTEAFFGQGTRLTVV.

The chain uses TRBV28 and TRBJ2-1; a weak D match, TRBD2 (5 bases). The CDR3 spans 15 residues. The V gene lost 6 bases and the J gene lost 6 bases, with 18 bases spanning the gap. CDR1 is MDHEN and CDR2 is SYDVKM in the germline V gene. CDR3 sequence (DNA): TGTGCCAGCAGCATTGGAGGCCCCGGGGTCAATGAGCAGTTCTTC. Translated: CASSIGGPGVNEQFF.

The J gene is TRBJ1-1, the V gene TRBV19; tentative D call: TRBD1 (5 bases). CDR1 is LNHDA, CDR2 SQIVND, per germline (reference sequence). CDR3 length equals 14 residues. Between the trimmed V and J ends, which lost 8 bases and 7 bases, there was a span of 20 bases. The CDR3 here is CASASGYTLGEAFF. In nucleotides, the CDR3 is TGTGCCAGTGCGTCAGGGTATACTTTGGGTGAAGCTTTCTTT. The full variable domain, rest sourced from reference TRBV19 and TRBJ1-1, is DGGITQSPKYLFRKEGQNVTLSCEQNLNHDAMYWYRQDPGQGLRLIYYSQIVNDFQKGDIAEGYSVSREKKESFPLTVTSAQKNPTAFYLCASASGYTLGEAFFGQGTRLTVV.

This chain uses TRBV28 with TRBJ1-1; D call uncertain. The ends were cut back, 3 bases at V and 5 bases at J, with 10 bases in the middle. The germline gives CDR1 MDHEN, CDR2 SYDVKM. CDR3 length equals 13 residues. The CDR3 DNA is TGTGCCAGCAGTTTGGTAGGCGGGACTGAAGCTTTCTTT. Translated, it gives CASSLVGGTEAFF.

The V and J genes are TRBV14 and TRBJ1-4; D call uncertain. Germline V gene lookup returns CDR1 SGHDN and CDR2 FVKESK. CDR3 length equals 17 residues. Deletions cut 2 bases from V and 1 base from J, with 14 bases between. The CDR3 DNA follows: TGTGCCAGCAGCCAAAACGGACGAGGCTTAACTAATGAAAAACTGTTTTTT. Protein product: CASSQNGRGLTNEKLFF.

This chain uses TRBV5-1 with TRBJ1-2; TRBD1 matches 10 bases. Germline assignment: CDR1 SGHRS and CDR2 YFSETQ. The CDR3 is 15 residues long. With 2 bases clipped from V and 3 bases from J, the junction kept 4 bases outside the gene matches. CDR3 in DNA: TGCGCCAGCAGCTTTGTGACAGGGGGCGACTATGGCTACACCTTC. It codes for CASSFVTGGDYGYTF.

With respect to this clone: Sequence at one end of the junction differs from germline and may be a read error. The genes are TRBV30 and TRBJ1-2, with a weak D call TRBD1 (5 bases). The CDR3 consists of 15 residues. Germline loops: CDR1 GTSNPN, CDR2 SVGIG (reference sequence). The CDR3 sequence is CAWSDVRQGNYGYTF. The CDR3 DNA sequence: TGTGCCTGGAGTGACGTAAGGCAGGGAAACTATGGCTACACCTTT.

This clone occurred a few times. This chain joins TRBV5-1 and TRBJ1-5, with no clear D. CDR1 and CDR2 (germline): SGHRS, YFSETQ. The CDR3 covers 14 residues. Trimming took off 4 bases at V and 11 bases at J, with 19 bases between the two ends. The CDR3 nucleotides read TGCGCCAGCAGCAGAAACCCAGGTGGGGTAACCCAGCATTTT. It encodes CASSRNPGGVTQHF. Variable domain in full (rest from reference TRBV5-1 and TRBJ1-5): KAGVTQTPRYLIKTRGQQVTLSCSPISGHRSVSWYQQTPGQGLQFLFEYFSETQRNKGNFPGRFSGRQFSNSRSEMNVSTLELGDSALYLCASSRNPGGVTQHFGDGTRLSIL.

The chain combines TRBV7-4 with TRBJ1-1; no firm D call. This CDR3 is 14 amino acids long. Trimming cost V 3 bases and J 5 bases, with 13 bases left between them. The germline gives CDR1 SGHVT, CDR2 SQSDAQ. CDR3 residues: CASSLVGSWTEAFF. In nucleotides, the CDR3 is TGTGCCAGCAGCTTGGTCGGTTCGTGGACTGAAGCTTTCTTT.

The rearrangement links TRBV5-1 to TRBJ2-1; 16 bases are a match to TRBD2. Germline trimming cut 4 bases from V and 6 bases from J; bases unmatched to any gene: 7. The CDR3 has 17 residues. Germline V gives CDR1 SGHRS, CDR2 YFSETQ. The CDR3 sequence is CASSDGTSGRGVNEQFF. The CDR3 DNA reads TGCGCCAGCAGCGACGGGACTAGCGGGAGGGGGGTCAATGAGCAGTTCTTC. Full variable domain (remainder filled in from reference TRBV5-1 and TRBJ2-1): KAGVTQTPRYLIKTRGQQVTLSCSPISGHRSVSWYQQTPGQGLQFLFEYFSETQRNKGNFPGRFSGRQFSNSRSEMNVSTLELGDSALYLCASSDGTSGRGVNEQFFGPGTRLTVL.

The gene calls are TRBV28 and TRBJ1-5; D gene unclear. V lost 7 bases and J lost 2, with 9 bases in between. CDR1 is MDHEN, CDR2 SYDVKM, per germline. The CDR3 sequence is 13 residues long. The CDR3 coding sequence is TGTGCCAGCACGTCACGGCGCAATCAGCCCCAGCATTTT. Protein: CASTSRRNQPQHF.

CDR3 in DNA: TGTGCCTGGAGTCCCGGACGGATGAACACTGAAGCTTTCTTT. This encodes CAWSPGRMNTEAFF. The J gene is TRBJ1-1, the V gene TRBV30, with D hard to call. CDR3 length: 14 residues. CDR1 and CDR2 from the germline V gene are GTSNPN and SVGIG (reference sequence). Trimming shortened V by 2 bases and J by 0 bases, and 10 bases separated the two germline ends. Using reference TRBV30 and TRBJ1-1 for the parts outside the CDR3, the full variable domain is SQTIHQWPATLVQPVGSPLSLECTVEGTSNPNLYWYRQAAGRGLQLLFYSVGIGQISSEVPQNLSASRPQDRQFILSSKKLLLSDSGFYLCAWSPGRMNTEAFFGQGTRLTVV.

The chain is built from TRBV19 and TRBJ2-6; 7 bases map to TRBD1. The CDR3 contains 15 residues. The germline CDR1 and CDR2 sequences are LNHDA and SQIVND (reference sequence). With 5 bases clipped from V and 2 bases from J, the junction kept 3 bases outside the gene matches. This CDR3 reads CASSPTGTGANVLTF. The CDR3, as DNA: TGTGCCAGTAGTCCGACAGGGACTGGGGCCAACGTCCTGACTTTC.

This clone was counted once. V is TRBV6-7 and J is TRBJ2-7; 7 positions agree with TRBD1. TRBV6-7 is an open reading frame whose function is uncertain. V lost 6 bases, J lost 3 bases, and 5 bases stayed unmatched. The CDR3 loop spans 13 amino acids. DNA of the CDR3: TGTGCCAGCAGGGCGACAGGGCTCTACGAGCAGTACTTC. It is translated as CASRATGLYEQYF.

V is TRBV2 and J is TRBJ1-2, with 8 bases identical to TRBD1. The CDR3 has 14 residues. J gave up 1 base and V 6 bases, and 4 bases lay outside the gene matches. Germline-derived CDR1 and CDR2 are SNHLY and FYNNEI. This CDR3 reads CASRGDRSNYGYTF. In DNA form, the CDR3 reads TGTGCCAGCAGGGGGGACAGGAGTAACTATGGCTACACCTTC. The full variable domain, its missing parts supplied by reference TRBV2 and TRBJ1-2, is EPEVTQTPSHQVTQMGQEVILRCVPISNHLYFYWYRQILGQKVEFLVSFYNNEISEKSEIFDDQFSVERPDGSNFTLKIRSTKLEDSAMYFCASRGDRSNYGYTFGSGTRLTVV.

The genes are TRBV10-3 and TRBJ2-3; 7 bases align to TRBD1. CDR3 length: 18 amino acids. CDR1 and CDR2 from the germline V gene are ENHRY and SYGVKD. The junction had 9 bases not matched to a gene; V was cut back by 0 bases and J by 0 bases. The DNA of the CDR3 is TGTGCCATCAGTGAGTCCCCCGGGACAGCCTATAGCACAGATACGCAGTATTTT. It specifies CAISESPGTAYSTDTQYF.

V and J are TRBV28 and TRBJ2-3; either TRBD1 or TRBD2 may supply D (5 bases each). The CDR3 length is 15 residues. The germline V and J ends were trimmed by 7 bases and 1 base, with 15 bases remaining between them. CDR1 is MDHEN, CDR2 SYDVKM, per germline. CDR3 protein: CASTDPGPRTDTQYF. The CDR3 DNA is TGTGCCAGCACCGATCCGGGACCCCGCACAGATACGCAGTATTTT.

J is TRBJ2-1 and V is TRBV19; 10 nucleotides line up with TRBD2. The CDR3 consists of 16 residues. The junction had 2 bases not matched to a gene; V was cut back by 2 bases and J by 1 base. CDR1 and CDR2 from the germline V gene are LNHDA and SQIVND (reference sequence). The CDR3 DNA reads as TGTGCCAGTAGTATAAAGCGGGGGGGGTCCTACAATGAGCAGTTCTTC. It is translated as CASSIKRGGSYNEQFF.

The CDR3 is CSVEISGLTQYF. CDR3 nucleotides: TGCAGCGTTGAAATCTCGGGGTTGACCCAGTACTTC. This chain links TRBV29-1 with TRBJ2-5, with D perhaps TRBD2 (5 bases). The germline V gene has CDR1 SQVTM and CDR2 ANQGSEA. V gave up 2 bases and J gave up 7 bases, with 11 bases separating them. This CDR3 spans 12 amino acids.

The chain links TRBV29-1 to TRBJ2-1, with 11 bases aligning to TRBD1. Germline CDR1 reads SQVTM; CDR2 reads ANQGSEA. After removal of 3 bases from V and 7 bases from J, the junction contained 8 bases not matched to a gene. The CDR3 extends over 15 amino acids. The CDR3 coding sequence is TGCAGCGTTGAGAGGGACAGGGGGTCCCCAAATGAGCAGTTCTTC. This sequence encodes CSVERDRGSPNEQFF.

The V and J genes are TRBV28 and TRBJ1-2; a weak D match, TRBD1 (5 bases). V was shortened by 6 bases and J by 4 bases, with 12 bases between the two germline ends. Per germline, CDR1 MDHEN and CDR2 SYDVKM. The CDR3 length is 13 residues. This chain's CDR3 is CASRYRGSYGYTF. The CDR3 coding sequence is TGTGCCAGCAGGTATCGGGGCTCCTATGGCTACACCTTC.

The CDR3 DNA sequence: TGTGCCATCAGTGAGGACAGGCGGAATGAAAAACTGTTTTTT. This translates into CAISEDRRNEKLFF. The chain has TRBV10-3 and TRBJ1-4; a weak D match, TRBD1 (6 bases). From germline, CDR1 is ENHRY and CDR2 SYGVKD. This CDR3 region has 14 residues. V lost 2 bases, J lost 5 bases, and 9 bases lay in between.

This clone has just one count. Some base could not be read or is ambiguous, and its residue is marked X. The V and J genes are TRBV5-1 and TRBJ1-2; D unresolved. Trimming took 0 bases from V and 10 from J, leaving 22 bases between them. The CDR3 runs 16 residues. The V gene's germline CDR1 is SGHRS and CDR2 YFSETQ. The CDR3 region is CASSLAVEGDSGXYTF. The CDR3 DNA follows: TGCGCCAGCAGCTTGGCCGTTGAGGGAGATTCAGGTGRCTACACCTTC.

This chain uses TRBV5-1 with TRBJ1-3; tentative D call: TRBD1 (5 bases). The length of the CDR3 is 15 residues. Deletions cut 2 bases from V and 0 bases from J, with 9 bases between. Germline CDR1 SGHRS, CDR2 YFSETQ. CDR3 sequence (DNA): TGCGCCAGCAGCTTTACAGGAATCTCTGGAAACACCATATATTTT. It translates to CASSFTGISGNTIYF.

J is TRBJ2-5 and V is TRBV5-1; possibly TRBD1 or TRBD2 for D (6 bases each). CDR1 and CDR2 (germline): SGHRS, YFSETQ. CDR3 length equals 15 residues. The ends were cut back, 0 bases at V and 3 bases at J, with 12 bases in the middle. CDR3 region: CASSLAGGGKETQYF. DNA for the CDR3: TGCGCCAGCAGCTTGGCCGGGGGCGGTAAAGAGACCCAGTACTTC.

This chain joins TRBV6-8 and TRBJ2-3; D might be TRBD1 (6 bases). The CDR3 sequence is 14 residues long. Germline values: CDR1 MNHGY, CDR2 SAAAGT. V lost 2 bases to trimming and J lost 7 bases, with 13 bases between them. The CDR3 nucleotides read TGTGCCAGCAGTTACGCCCTGGGGGCGAATACGCAGTATTTT. As protein: CASSYALGANTQYF.

The genes are TRBV18 and TRBJ1-5; 8 bases are shared with TRBD1. CDR1 KGHSH and CDR2 LQKENI come from the germline V gene. Trimming removed 3 bases from V and 8 bases from J; junction bases left unmatched: 3. The CDR3 extends over 13 amino acids. The CDR3 spells CASSPDRVEPQHF. The CDR3 DNA reads TGTGCCAGCTCACCGGACAGGGTTGAGCCCCAGCATTTT.

The chain carries TRBV29-1 and TRBJ1-1, with D possibly TRBD1 on 5 matching bases. The V and J ends lost 4 bases and 1 base respectively, with 13 bases between them. Germline CDR1 is SQVTM and CDR2 is ANQGSEA. The CDR3 runs 14 residues. This CDR3 is CSVVTGTANTEAFF. CDR3 DNA: TGCAGCGTTGTAACTGGGACGGCGAACACTGAAGCTTTCTTT.

The chain combines TRBV5-1 with TRBJ2-5; TRBD1 matches 12 bases. V was clipped by 2 bases and J by 2 bases; unmatched bases: 10. Germline lookup yields CDR1 SGHRS and CDR2 YFSETQ. This CDR3 has 18 residues. CDR3 protein: CASSLTGTGGIGQETQYF. The CDR3 nucleotides are TGCGCCAGCAGCTTAACCGGGACAGGGGGCATAGGGCAAGAGACCCAGTACTTC.